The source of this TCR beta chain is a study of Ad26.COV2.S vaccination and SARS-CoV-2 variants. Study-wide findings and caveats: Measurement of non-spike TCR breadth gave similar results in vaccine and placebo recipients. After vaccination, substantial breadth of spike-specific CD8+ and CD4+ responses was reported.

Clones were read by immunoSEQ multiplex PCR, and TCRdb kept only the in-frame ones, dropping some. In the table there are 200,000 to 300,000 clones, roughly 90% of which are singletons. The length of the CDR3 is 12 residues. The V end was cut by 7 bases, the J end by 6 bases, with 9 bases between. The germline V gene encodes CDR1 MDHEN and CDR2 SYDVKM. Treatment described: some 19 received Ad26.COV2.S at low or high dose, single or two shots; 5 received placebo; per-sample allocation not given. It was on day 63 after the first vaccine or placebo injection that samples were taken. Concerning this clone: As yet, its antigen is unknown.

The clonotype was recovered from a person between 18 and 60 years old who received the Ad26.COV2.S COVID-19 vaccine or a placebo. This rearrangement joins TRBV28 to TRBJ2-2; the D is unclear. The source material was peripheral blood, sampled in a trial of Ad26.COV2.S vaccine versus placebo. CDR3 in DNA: TGTGCCAGCAAGTACAGAGCCGGGGAGCTGTTTTTT. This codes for CASKYRAGELFF.